This T cell receptor beta chain was profiled in a study of blood T cell repertoires in COVID-19. About the study: Material from acute and convalescent COVID-19 was sourced from the United States, Italy and Spain.

The method was immunoSEQ multiplex PCR; TCRdb's version includes in-frame clones alone and lacks a portion of them. The sample yields 90,000 or so clones, more than 75% seen once. CDR1 is LGHDT and CDR2 is YNNKEL in the germline V gene (reference sequence). V was clipped by 1 base and J by 3 bases; unmatched bases: 6. There are 15 residues in the CDR3. This rearrangement joins TRBV3-1 (or the pseudogene TRBV3-2) to TRBJ2-7; 7 bases are a match to TRBD2. The specimen sequenced was peripheral blood. The TCR was taken from a man over 45 with active COVID-19. CDR3 protein: CASSQAAGKSYEQYF. The DNA for the CDR3 is TGTGCCAGCAGCCAAGCAGCGGGGAAGAGCTACGAGCAGTACTTC.